The next 18 T cell receptor beta chains were all read from a single sample in a study of blood T cell repertoires in COVID-19. Sequencing used immunoSEQ multiplex PCR; TCRdb keeps in-frame clones, though not all of them. Here the sample spans about 330,000 clones, roughly 90% being singletons. Sequencing was done on a sample of PBMCs or T cells enriched from blood (not recorded which). The origin of the receptors is a woman aged 25 to 39 who had recovered from COVID-19.

The chain employs TRBV18 and TRBJ2-4; D is undetermined. CDR3 length equals 14 residues. The germline V gene encodes CDR1 KGHSH and CDR2 LQKENI. V was trimmed by 2 bases and J by 5 bases, leaving 10 bases between them. In DNA, the CDR3 is TGTGCCAGCTCACCAGAAAACAGCCAAAACATTCAGTACTTC. This codes for CASSPENSQNIQYF.

A single count supports this clone. The chain recombines TRBV30 with TRBJ2-1; 9 bases map to TRBD1. Germline values: CDR1 GTSNPN, CDR2 SVGIG (reference sequence). V shed 1 base and J 1 base; nucleotides not matched to a gene: 2. CDR3 size: 15 residues. The CDR3 DNA follows: TGTGCCTGGAGTGAGGGACAGGGTTCCTACAATGAGCAGTTCTTC. It specifies CAWSEGQGSYNEQFF. Complete variable domain (other parts from reference TRBV30 and TRBJ2-1): SQTIHQWPATLVQPVGSPLSLECTVEGTSNPNLYWYRQAAGRGLQLLFYSVGIGQISSEVPQNLSASRPQDRQFILSSKKLLLSDSGFYLCAWSEGQGSYNEQFFGPGTRLTVL.

The chain is built from TRBV7-6 and TRBJ2-3; D remains ambiguous. Germline V lookup: CDR1 SGHVS, CDR2 FNYEAQ. The CDR3 extends over 14 amino acids. Trimming took off 2 bases at V and 2 bases at J, with 8 bases between the two ends. CDR3 region: CASSLLVSTDTQYF. CDR3 coding DNA: TGTGCCAGCAGCTTACTAGTTTCCACAGATACGCAGTATTTT. The full variable domain, completed using reference TRBV7-6 and TRBJ2-3, is GAGVSQSPRYKVTKRGQDVALRCDPISGHVSLYWYRQALGQGPEFLTYFNYEAQQDKSGLPNDRFSAERPEGSISTLTIQRTEQRDSAMYRCASSLLVSTDTQYFGPGTRLTVL.

CDR3 protein: CASSLPTGGGRRNEQFF. CDR3 DNA: TGTGCCAGCAGCTTACCCACAGGGGGAGGGAGGAGAAATGAGCAGTTCTTC. This chain connects TRBV7-9 to TRBJ2-1, with D possibly matching TRBD1 (8 bases). The length of the CDR3 is 17 residues. Trimming shortened V by 2 bases and J by 7 bases, and 21 bases separated the two germline ends. The germline V gene has CDR1 SEHNR and CDR2 FQNEAQ (reference sequence).

V is TRBV12-3 or TRBV12-4 and J is TRBJ1-2; 8 bases map to TRBD1. V lost 6 bases, J lost 6 bases, and 6 bases stayed unmatched. The CDR3 has 13 residues. The CDR3 DNA sequence: TGTGCCAGCAGACGCGGACAGGGCGATGGCTACACCTTC. Translating gives CASRRGQGDGYTF.

CDR3 sequence (DNA): TGTGCCACCAGAGGACTAGCGGGAGGGGGGGACAATGAGCAGTTCTTC. Translating gives CATRGLAGGGDNEQFF. The chain is built from TRBV15 and TRBJ2-1; 15 positions agree with TRBD2. V lost 6 bases to trimming and J lost 5 bases; unmatched junction nucleotides: 5. Looked up from germline, CDR1 is LNHNV and CDR2 is YYDKDF (reference sequence). The CDR3 extends over 16 amino acids.

The gene calls are TRBV29-1 and TRBJ1-1; tentative D call: TRBD1 (5 bases). CDR1 and CDR2 (germline): SQVTM, ANQGSEA. The CDR3 totals 12 residues. The ends were cut back, 5 bases at V and 1 base at J, with 8 bases in the middle. The CDR3 DNA is TGCAGCGTTTTTGGGGCGAACACTGAAGCTTTCTTT. This sequence encodes CSVFGANTEAFF.

The chain employs TRBV5-4 and TRBJ2-3, with TRBD2 matching 7 bases. CDR1 is SGHNT and CDR2 is YYREEE in the germline V gene (reference sequence). Trimming took 0 bases from V and 12 from J; bases not matched to a gene: 4. This CDR3 comprises 12 residues. CDR3: CASSLVSGTQYF. The CDR3, as DNA: TGTGCCAGCAGCTTGGTGAGCGGGACTCAGTATTTT.

This clone was counted between two and nine times. The chain is built from TRBV4-1 and TRBJ2-1; 8 bases map to TRBD2. The ends lost 1 base at V and 5 bases at J; junction bases unmatched: 13. This CDR3 contains 18 residues. Germline CDR1 reads MGHRA; CDR2 reads YSYEKL. In DNA, the CDR3 is TGCGCCAGCAGCCAAGTTTCGGCGGGACTAGTGCCCAACAATGAGCAGTTCTTC. This translates into CASSQVSAGLVPNNEQFF.

The chain uses TRBV7-2 and TRBJ2-1, with TRBD2 as a possible D gene (5 bases). Trimming took 2 bases from V and 2 from J, leaving 13 bases between them. Germline V CDR1 and CDR2: SGHTA, FQGNSA. The CDR3 length is 16 residues. The CDR3 is CASSLSAGSAYNEQFF. CDR3 nucleotides: TGTGCCAGCAGCTTATCCGCGGGTTCGGCCTACAATGAGCAGTTCTTC.

This clone was seen only a few times. This chain joins TRBV10-1 and TRBJ2-7; maybe TRBD1 (5 bases). The CDR3 covers 15 residues. Germline values: CDR1 WNHNN, CDR2 SYGVQD (reference sequence). The ends were cut back, 2 bases at V and 2 bases at J, with 13 bases in the middle. The CDR3 sequence is CASSEDRAVTYEQYF. The CDR3 DNA is TGCGCCAGCAGTGAGGACAGAGCAGTAACCTACGAGCAGTACTTC.

This clone was seen more than once but under ten times. This chain uses TRBV6-2 or TRBV6-3 with TRBJ2-7; 7 nucleotides match TRBD1. With 6 bases clipped from V and 6 bases from J, the junction kept 14 bases outside the gene matches. This CDR3 spans 15 amino acids. Germline values: CDR1 MNHEY, CDR2 SVGEGT. This CDR3 reads CASSNFRGSSREQYF. As DNA, the CDR3 is TGTGCCAGCAGCAACTTCAGGGGGTCGTCCCGCGAGCAGTACTTC.

The CDR3 here is CASSQYNEQFF. The CDR3 region has the DNA TGTGCCAGCAGTCAGTACAATGAGCAGTTCTTC. The chain carries TRBV28 and TRBJ2-1; no reliable D call. The CDR3 runs 11 residues. CDR1 and CDR2 from the germline V gene are MDHEN and SYDVKM. Trimming cost V 5 bases and J 4 bases, with 3 bases left between them.

V gene TRBV28 combines with J gene TRBJ1-2; tentative D call: TRBD1 (5 bases). Trimming took 5 bases from V and 5 from J, leaving 15 bases between them. CDR1 and CDR2 from the germline V gene are MDHEN and SYDVKM. The CDR3 runs 14 residues. CDR3 protein: CASSGSGTEYGYTF. CDR3 DNA: TGTGCCAGCAGTGGAAGCGGGACGGAATATGGCTACACCTTC.

This clone has just a few counts. This chain uses TRBV7-9 with TRBJ1-1, with D perhaps matching TRBD1 (5 bases). V dropped 1 base and J dropped 3 bases, with 9 bases sitting between them. CDR3 length: 14 residues. In germline, CDR1 is SEHNR, CDR2 FQNEAQ (reference sequence). CDR3: CASSLGTRDTEAFF. The CDR3 bases are TGTGCCAGCAGCTTAGGGACCAGGGACACTGAAGCTTTCTTT. The variable domain in full, with the rest retrieved from reference TRBV7-9 and TRBJ1-1, is DTGVSQNPRHKITKRGQNVTFRCDPISEHNRLYWYRQTLGQGPEFLTYFQNEAQLEKSRLLSDRFSAERPKGSFSTLEIQRTEQGDSAMYLCASSLGTRDTEAFFGQGTRLTVV.

This chain links TRBV4-2 with TRBJ1-2; 7 positions agree with TRBD1. From germline, CDR1 is LGHNA and CDR2 YNFKEQ. Trimming took 0 bases from V and 7 from J; bases not matched to a gene: 11. This CDR3 has 16 residues. The CDR3 bases are TGTGCCAGCAGCCAAGAAGTTTTACTGACAGGGCCTGGCTACACCTTC. Its translation: CASSQEVLLTGPGYTF.

This chain connects TRBV7-9 to TRBJ2-7, with D possibly being TRBD1 (6 bases). Trimming pared 3 bases from V and 5 bases from J, leaving 11 bases between. Germline-derived CDR1 and CDR2 are SEHNR and FQNEAQ (reference sequence). This CDR3 contains 13 residues. The CDR3 is CASSFAGANEQYF. The CDR3 DNA sequence: TGTGCCAGCAGCTTCGCAGGGGCCAACGAGCAGTACTTC.

The CDR3 region has the DNA TGTGCCACCAGTGATTTTACAGGGGTTAGCAATCAGCCCCAGCATTTT. This encodes CATSDFTGVSNQPQHF. The chain couples TRBV24-1 to TRBJ1-5, with 7 bases aligning to TRBD1. The CDR3 covers 16 residues. After removal of 1 base from V and 0 bases from J, the junction contained 2 bases not matched to a gene. CDR1 is KGHDR, CDR2 SFDVKD, per germline.